The clone carrying this T cell receptor (beta chain) was counted between two and nine times. The CDR3 covers 14 residues. The V end lost 4 bases, the J end lost 1 base, and 10 bases lay between the germline ends. Looked up from germline, CDR1 is MNHEY and CDR2 is SVGEGT. TCRdb used MiXCR to reprocess the RT-PCR reads, holding one entry per CDR3 protein. Of almost 700,000 distinct CDR3 sequences in the sample, approximately 14% were seen once. Sequencing was done on a sample of memory CD4+ T cells from blood. J is TRBJ1-1 and V is TRBV6-2 or TRBV6-3; D gene uncertain. This receptor was obtained from a female donor in good health, serving as a healthy control. The CDR3 nucleotides read TGTGCCAGCAGTTCCTACGGGTCGAACACTGAAGCTTTCTTT. Residues: CASSSYGSNTEAFF.